The 26 T cell receptor beta chains in this list originate from one sample, sequenced in a study of cytomegalovirus exposure and HLA in healthy donors. The data were produced by immunoSEQ multiplex PCR, yet TCRdb's version contains in-frame clones alone and is incomplete. The sample comprises around 130,000 clones, more than 75% of which are singletons, and about 2.2% rests with the top ten. Sequencing was performed on PBMCs. Source of these receptors: a woman aged 25-40 years in good health and CMV-seronegative.

The gene calls are TRBV6-1 and TRBJ2-7; a possible D gene is TRBD1 (6 bases). The ends were cut back, 6 bases at V and 2 bases at J, with 14 bases in the middle. Germline V lookup: CDR1 MNHNS, CDR2 SASEGT. The CDR3 is 14 residues long. The CDR3 region has the DNA TGTGCCAGCAGCAGGACAGTTCCCCCCTACGAGCAGTACTTC. This gives the protein CASSRTVPPYEQYF.

Only a few counts were recorded for this clone. The chain employs TRBV30 and TRBJ1-1, with 9 positions matching TRBD1. The trim removed 4 bases at V and 4 bases at J, leaving 4 bases unmatched. The CDR3 extends over 13 amino acids. CDR1 and CDR2 (germline): GTSNPN, SVGIG (reference sequence). The CDR3 nucleotides read TGTGCCTGGACCCGGGACAGGGCCACTGAAGCTTTCTTT. This encodes CAWTRDRATEAFF.

This rearrangement joins TRBV11-3 to TRBJ1-2; TRBD1 is a possible D gene (5 bases). CDR3 length: 15 amino acids. With 5 bases removed from V and 4 bases from J, the gap between germline ends came to 17 bases. Germline CDR1 is SGHNT and CDR2 is YENEEA. The CDR3 nucleotides are TGTGCCAGCAGCCCCCACGGGGGAGACGGCTATGGCTACACCTTC. Translating it yields CASSPHGGDGYGYTF.

The V call is TRBV30, the J call TRBJ1-5; 8 bases map to TRBD1. The V and J ends lost 3 bases and 2 bases, in that order; junction bases with no gene match: 12. This CDR3 region has 17 residues. The germline CDR1 and CDR2 sequences are GTSNPN and SVGIG (reference sequence). The CDR3 DNA reads TGTGCCTGGAGCCAAGGCGCCCGACAGGGGCGCAATCAGCCCCAGCATTTT. Protein product: CAWSQGARQGRNQPQHF. Using reference TRBV30 and TRBJ1-5 for the parts outside the CDR3, the full variable domain is SQTIHQWPATLVQPVGSPLSLECTVEGTSNPNLYWYRQAAGRGLQLLFYSVGIGQISSEVPQNLSASRPQDRQFILSSKKLLLSDSGFYLCAWSQGARQGRNQPQHFGDGTRLSIL.

The J gene is TRBJ2-3, the V gene TRBV28; the match to TRBD2 covers 7 bases. This CDR3 region has 14 residues. Germline V gives CDR1 MDHEN, CDR2 SYDVKM. The V segment lost 3 bases and the J segment 1 base; nucleotides outside the gene matches: 1. The CDR3 region is CASSLGGGTDTQYF. The CDR3 DNA reads TGTGCCAGCAGTTTGGGGGGGGGCACAGATACGCAGTATTTT.

The chain has TRBV5-4 and TRBJ1-1, with 8 positions matching TRBD1. V shed 4 bases, J shed 10 bases, and the junction held 15 bases outside the gene matches. Looked up from germline, CDR1 is SGHNT and CDR2 is YYREEE (reference sequence). This CDR3 has 15 residues. CDR3 region: CASSRAEGQVGRAFF. The CDR3 nucleotides read TGTGCCAGCAGCAGGGCGGAGGGACAGGTAGGAAGAGCTTTCTTT.

On this clone itself: Other DNA sequences in the same sample also yield this CDR3. This chain links TRBV7-3 with TRBJ1-1; no firm D call. The CDR3 sequence is 13 residues long. With 0 bases removed from V and 1 base from J, the gap between germline ends came to 3 bases. Germline V gene lookup returns CDR1 SGHTA and CDR2 FQGTGA. This chain's CDR3 is CASSLTRNTEAFF. The DNA for the CDR3 is TGTGCCAGCAGCTTAACGCGGAACACTGAAGCTTTCTTT.

In this sample, this clone turned up once. The chain combines TRBV14 with TRBJ1-4; D is unclear. Germline V gene data show CDR1 as SGHDN and CDR2 as FVKESK. Trimming pared 0 bases from V and 3 bases from J, leaving 5 bases between. The CDR3 is 14 amino acids. The CDR3 sequence is CASSQDLANEKLFF. The DNA for the CDR3 is TGTGCCAGCAGCCAAGATCTCGCTAATGAAAAACTGTTTTTT.

V is TRBV7-2 and J is TRBJ2-2, with D possibly TRBD2 on 5 matching bases. This CDR3 spans 16 amino acids. Germline lookup yields CDR1 SGHTA and CDR2 FQGNSA. Trimming left V 5 bases short and J 1 base short, with 14 bases between. The CDR3 loop is CASSRPAAGNTGELFF. CDR3 bases: TGTGCCAGCAGCCGCCCGGCCGCGGGGAACACCGGGGAGCTGTTTTTT.

The chain carries TRBV5-1 and TRBJ2-1; D ambiguous. The V gene's germline CDR1 is SGHRS and CDR2 YFSETQ. V was trimmed by 0 bases and J by 10 bases, leaving 26 bases between them. This CDR3 comprises 18 residues. CDR3 DNA sequence: TGCGCCAGCAGCTTGGTGGGTTATCGGCAGACTCGAGGTAGGGAGCAGTTCTTC. Its protein product is CASSLVGYRQTRGREQFF. Full variable domain (remainder filled in from reference TRBV5-1 and TRBJ2-1): KAGVTQTPRYLIKTRGQQVTLSCSPISGHRSVSWYQQTPGQGLQFLFEYFSETQRNKGNFPGRFSGRQFSNSRSEMNVSTLELGDSALYLCASSLVGYRQTRGREQFFGPGTRLTVL.

V gene TRBV7-6 combines with J gene TRBJ2-7, with a possible D match to TRBD1 (6 bases). The length of the CDR3 is 16 residues. Per germline, CDR1 SGHVS and CDR2 FNYEAQ. Trimming shortened V by 5 bases and J by 5 bases, and 22 bases separated the two germline ends. CDR3 region: CASSRNDRPRGDEQYF. CDR3 in DNA: TGTGCCAGCAGCCGAAACGACAGGCCGAGAGGCGACGAGCAGTACTTC.

The chain uses TRBV7-9 and TRBJ1-4; TRBD1 matches 7 bases. CDR1 is SEHNR and CDR2 is FQNEAQ in the germline V gene (reference sequence). Losses at the gene ends were 2 bases for V and 5 bases for J; bases not matched to a gene: 8. The CDR3 runs 16 residues. The CDR3 sequence is CASSLTWTGLNEKLFF. Written as DNA, the CDR3 is TGTGCCAGCAGCTTAACCTGGACAGGCCTGAATGAAAAACTGTTTTTT.

V gene TRBV6-1 combines with J gene TRBJ1-6, with 8 bases lining up with TRBD1. Trimming cost V 0 bases and J 6 bases; bases outside gene matches: 7. This CDR3 comprises 17 residues. Looked up from germline, CDR1 is MNHNS and CDR2 is SASEGT. This CDR3 is CASSEALGRGRNSPLHF. CDR3 sequence (DNA): TGTGCCAGCAGTGAAGCGCTTGGCAGGGGGCGTAATTCACCCCTCCACTTT.

The chain carries TRBV6-1 and TRBJ2-3; 9 bases are a match to TRBD2. Germline V CDR1 and CDR2: MNHNS, SASEGT. V gave up 2 bases and J gave up 0 bases; unmatched junction bases: 9. CDR3 size: 18 residues. The CDR3 here is CASSERWGLAASTDTQYF. The CDR3 coding sequence is TGTGCCAGCAGTGAAAGGTGGGGACTAGCAGCTAGCACAGATACGCAGTATTTT.

V is TRBV10-1 and J is TRBJ2-7; D unresolved. There are 14 residues in the CDR3. CDR1 and CDR2 from the germline V gene are WNHNN and SYGVQD (reference sequence). V lost 0 bases to trimming and J lost 4 bases, with 10 bases between them. CDR3 nucleotide sequence: TGCGCCAGCAGTGAGTCGGCATTCCTTTACGAGCAGTACTTC. Translated: CASSESAFLYEQYF.

The chain combines TRBV19 with TRBJ1-1; D is possibly TRBD1 (5 bases). V gave up 6 bases and J gave up 7 bases, with 15 bases separating them. CDR1 and CDR2 from the germline V gene are LNHDA and SQIVND (reference sequence). CDR3 size: 13 residues. The chain's CDR3 is CASSRGGKGEAFF. CDR3 DNA sequence: TGTGCCAGTAGCCGGGGGGGTAAGGGTGAAGCTTTCTTT.

The chain employs TRBV4-2 and TRBJ2-6; weak D call: TRBD1 (6 bases). CDR3 length: 19 residues. Deletions cut 4 bases from V and 1 base from J, with 20 bases between. Germline V gene lookup returns CDR1 LGHNA and CDR2 YNFKEQ. In DNA, the CDR3 is TGTGCCAGCAGCCGAGAACAGGGTGTAGGGGTTTCTGGGGCCAACGTCCTGACTTTC. Amino acid sequence: CASSREQGVGVSGANVLTF.

The table lists this clone with a count of one. The junction departs from germline at one end; a sequencing error may be responsible. The chain combines TRBV7-7 with TRBJ2-5; D is perhaps TRBD2 (5 bases). CDR1 SSHAT and CDR2 FNYEAQ come from the germline V gene (reference sequence). The CDR3 length is 13 residues. As DNA, the CDR3 is TGTGCTAGCAGCTTTAGCGACCAAGAGACCCAGTACTTC. Its translation: CASSFSDQETQYF.

V usage is TRBV7-2 and J usage is TRBJ2-7, with 7 bases that match TRBD1. V gave up 4 bases and J gave up 2 bases; unmatched junction bases: 5. This CDR3 spans 14 amino acids. CDR1 is SGHTA, CDR2 FQGNSA, per germline. The CDR3 region has the DNA TGTGCCAGCAGCTCCGGGACAGTGCCCTACGAGCAGTACTTC. Translated, it gives CASSSGTVPYEQYF. Looking up the rest from reference TRBV7-2 and TRBJ2-7 gives the full variable domain: GAGVSQSPSNKVTEKGKDVELRCDPISGHTALYWYRQSLGQGLEFLIYFQGNSAPDKSGLPSDRFSAERTGGSVSTLTIQRTQQEDSAVYLCASSSGTVPYEQYFGPGTRLTVT.

The chain recombines TRBV5-4 with TRBJ2-1; 14 bases align to TRBD2. Germline V gene data show CDR1 as SGHNT and CDR2 as YYREEE (reference sequence). The V and J ends lost 4 bases and 10 bases, in that order; junction bases with no gene match: 7. The CDR3 totals 15 residues. The CDR3 reads CASSRLAGGVEEQFF. The CDR3 DNA reads TGTGCCAGCAGCCGACTAGCGGGGGGGGTGGAAGAGCAGTTCTTC.

V gene TRBV11-3 combines with J gene TRBJ2-1; perhaps TRBD2 as D (5 bases). From germline, CDR1 is SGHNT and CDR2 YENEEA. CDR3 length equals 15 residues. The ends were cut back, 5 bases at V and 0 bases at J, with 11 bases in the middle. CDR3 sequence: CASSAIRGSYNEQFF. CDR3 nucleotide sequence: TGTGCCAGCAGCGCCATCCGGGGCTCCTACAATGAGCAGTTCTTC.

The chain employs TRBV5-6 and TRBJ1-2; maybe TRBD1 (6 bases). The germline V and J ends were trimmed by 4 bases and 4 bases, with 11 bases remaining between them. Per the germline V gene, CDR1 is SGHDT and CDR2 is YYEEEE. The CDR3 runs to 13 residues. CDR3 nucleotide sequence: TGTGCCAGCAGCGTCAGGGGTTCCTATGGCTACACCTTC. Translated: CASSVRGSYGYTF. Full variable domain (rest looked up from reference TRBV5-6 and TRBJ1-2): DAGVTQSPTHLIKTRGQQVTLRCSPKSGHDTVSWYQQALGQGPQFIFQYYEEEERQRGNFPDRFSGHQFPNYSSELNVNALLLGDSALYLCASSVRGSYGYTFGSGTRLTVV.

The J gene is TRBJ2-7, the V gene TRBV29-1; D is uncertain. Trimming pared 4 bases from V and 0 bases from J, leaving 7 bases between. The CDR3 is 12 amino acids. Germline CDR1 reads SQVTM; CDR2 reads ANQGSEA. For the CDR3, the DNA is TGCAGCGTTGCTGTCAGCTCCTACGAGCAGTACTTC. Amino acids: CSVAVSSYEQYF.

This sequence joins TRBV4-3 and TRBJ2-2; 12 nucleotides match TRBD2. Germline CDR1 reads LGHNA; CDR2 reads YSLEER. This CDR3 contains 15 residues. J gave up 4 bases and V 7 bases, and 4 bases lay outside the gene matches. The CDR3 protein is CASKQGLAGTGELFF. In DNA form, the CDR3 reads TGCGCCAGCAAACAGGGACTAGCGGGCACCGGGGAGCTGTTTTTT.

This clone was detected a few times. The chain recombines TRBV10-3 with TRBJ2-2; TRBD1 might be the D (5 bases). The CDR3 totals 15 residues. In germline, CDR1 is ENHRY, CDR2 SYGVKD. V shed 3 bases and J shed 5 bases, with 13 bases lying between them. CDR3 sequence reads: CAISDWQGKTGELFF. The CDR3 DNA is TGTGCCATCAGTGATTGGCAGGGAAAAACCGGGGAGCTGTTTTTT.

This clone was seen only a few times. The chain carries TRBV11-2 and TRBJ2-2; D remains unclear. Germline lookup yields CDR1 SGHAT and CDR2 FQNNGV. The CDR3 contains 13 residues. With 3 bases removed from V and 6 bases from J, the gap between germline ends came to 8 bases. The CDR3 loop reads CASSFHSAGELFF. CDR3 DNA: TGTGCCAGCAGCTTTCACAGTGCCGGGGAGCTGTTTTTT.